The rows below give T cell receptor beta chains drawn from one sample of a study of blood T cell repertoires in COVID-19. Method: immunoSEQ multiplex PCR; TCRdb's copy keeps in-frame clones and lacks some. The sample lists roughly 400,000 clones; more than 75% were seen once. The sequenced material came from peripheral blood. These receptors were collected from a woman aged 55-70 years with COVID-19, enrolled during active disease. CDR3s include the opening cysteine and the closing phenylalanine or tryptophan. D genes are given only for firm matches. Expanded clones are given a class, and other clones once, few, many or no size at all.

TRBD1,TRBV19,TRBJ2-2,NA,TGTGCCAGTAGTATAACGGGACAGCTCACCGGGGAGCTGTTTTTT,CASSITGQLTGELFF
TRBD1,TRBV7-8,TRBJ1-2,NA,TGTGCCAGCAGCAGGACAGGGGGCGTAAGTCTCTATGGCTACACCTTC,CASSRTGGVSLYGYTF
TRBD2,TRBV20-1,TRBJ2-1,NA,TGCAGTGCTAGTAGATATCTGGCGGGGGACTTCTGGGATGAGCAGTTCTTC,CSASRYLAGDFWDEQFF
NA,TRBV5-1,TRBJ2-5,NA,TGCGCCAGCAGCTTGGTGGCGGGGAGGCAAGAGACCCAGTACTTC,CASSLVAGRQETQYF
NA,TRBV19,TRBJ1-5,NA,TGTGCCAGTAGTATCAGGGGTGGCAATCAGCCCCAGCATTTT,CASSIRGGNQPQHF
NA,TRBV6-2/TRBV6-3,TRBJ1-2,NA,TGTGCCAGCAGTTACTCCCCCGTTGGGCATGGCTACACCTTC,CASSYSPVGHGYTF
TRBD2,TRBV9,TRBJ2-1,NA,TGTGCCAGCAGCGTAGTGGCGGGGGACTCCTACAATGAGCAGTTCTTC,CASSVVAGDSYNEQFF
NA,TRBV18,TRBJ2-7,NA,TGTGCCAGCTCCAGAACGACGGAGAACTACGAGCAGTACTTC,CASSRTTENYEQYF
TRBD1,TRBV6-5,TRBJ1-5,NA,TGTGCCACACGAAAGAGCAACAGGGGAAATCAGCCCCAGCATTTT,CATRKSNRGNQPQHF
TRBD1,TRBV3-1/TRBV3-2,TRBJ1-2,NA,TGTGCCAGCAGCCAAGAAAGAGACAGGGCCTACTTC,CASSQERDRAYF
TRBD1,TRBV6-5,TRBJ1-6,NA,TGTGCCAGCAGTCCCCGGACAGGGAAAGGTTCACCCCTCCACTTT,CASSPRTGKGSPLHF
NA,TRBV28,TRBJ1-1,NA,TGTGCCAGCAGTTTACCCCGAGAGAACACTGAAGCTTTCTTT,CASSLPRENTEAFF
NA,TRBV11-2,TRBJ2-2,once,TGTGCCAGCAGCCTAAACACCGGGGAGCTGTTTTTT,CASSLNTGELFF
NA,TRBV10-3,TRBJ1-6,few,TGTGCCATCAGTGAGAGGTTAGGGTCGGGGGATTCACCCCTCCACTTT,CAISERLGSGDSPLHF
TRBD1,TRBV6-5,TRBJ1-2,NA,TGTGCCAGCAGCTTGGACAGGGGGTATGGCTACACCTTC,CASSLDRGYGYTF
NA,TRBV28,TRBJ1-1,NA,TGTGCCAGCAGTTCGGGGTACAAAGCTTTCTTT,CASSSGYKAFF
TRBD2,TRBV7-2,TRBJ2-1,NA,TGTGCCAGCAGCCTTAGCGGGGGGGCCCTCTTGTCCTACAATGAGCAGTTCTTC,CASSLSGGALLSYNEQFF
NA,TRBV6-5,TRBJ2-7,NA,TGTGCCTCAGGGGGGCAAGAAACCTACGAGCAGTACTTC,CASGGQETYEQYF
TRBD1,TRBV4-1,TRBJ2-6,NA,TGCGCCAGCAGCCAAGTAGGGGCAGGGGGCGCGAGAGGGGCCAACGTCCTGACTTTC,CASSQVGAGGARGANVLTF
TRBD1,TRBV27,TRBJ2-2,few,TGTGCCAGCAGGGCCGGGACAGGGGGCACCGGGGAGCTGTTTTTT,CASRAGTGGTGELFF
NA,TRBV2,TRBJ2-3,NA,TGTGCCAGCAGTGATGGTGGAGGGGATACGCAGTATTTT,CASSDGGGDTQYF
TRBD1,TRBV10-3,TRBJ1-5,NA,TGTGCCACTACAGGGGGCTTTAATAGTCAGCCCCAGCATTTT,CATTGGFNSQPQHF
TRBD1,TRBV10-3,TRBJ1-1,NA,TGTGCCATCAGTGACGGAGACAGGGCGAGCACTGAAGCTTTCTTT,CAISDGDRASTEAFF
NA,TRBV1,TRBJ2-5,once,TGCACCAGCAGCCGCGGGGGGGCCGGAGAGACCCAGTACTTC,CTSSRGGAGETQYF
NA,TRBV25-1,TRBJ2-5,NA,TGTGCCAGCAGTGAAGACCAGACAGGGAGGGAGACCCAGTACTTC,CASSEDQTGRETQYF
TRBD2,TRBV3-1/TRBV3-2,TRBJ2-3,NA,TGTGCCAGCAGCCTATACGGACTAGCGCCCACAGATACGCAGTATTTT,CASSLYGLAPTDTQYF
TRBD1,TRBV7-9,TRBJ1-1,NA,TGTGCCAGCAGCTTAGGAGGGGGCGATGAAGCTTTCTTT,CASSLGGGDEAFF
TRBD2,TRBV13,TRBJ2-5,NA,TGTGCCAGCAGCCCCCCCGGGACTAGCGGGGGGGCACCAGAGACCCAGTACTTC,CASSPPGTSGGAPETQYF
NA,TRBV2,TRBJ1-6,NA,TGTGCCAGCAGATCGGATAATTCACCCCTCCACTTT,CASRSDNSPLHF
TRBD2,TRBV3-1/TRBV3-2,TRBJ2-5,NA,TGTGCCAGCAGCCAAGCCCTTCTGATAGCGGGGGGGCAAGAGACCCAGTACTTC,CASSQALLIAGGQETQYF
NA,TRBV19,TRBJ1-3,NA,TGTGCCAGTAGCGCGGAGGGGGGGCGGAACACCATATATTTT,CASSAEGGRNTIYF
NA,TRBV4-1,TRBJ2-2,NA,TGCGCCAGCAGCCAAGAGGGACAAGGGGCGTCGCGCACCGGGGAGCTGTTTTTT,CASSQEGQGASRTGELFF
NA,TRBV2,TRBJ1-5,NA,TGTGCCAGCAGTTCCTTCTTGGGAGTGGGGGCTTATAGCAATCAGCCCCAGCATTTT,CASSSFLGVGAYSNQPQHF
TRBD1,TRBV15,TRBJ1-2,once,TGTGCCACCAGCAGAAGCCGGGACAGGGGTAACTATGGCTACACCTTC,CATSRSRDRGNYGYTF
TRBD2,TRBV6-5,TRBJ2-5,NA,TGTGCCAGCAGTTACTCGTGGGGGGGTTGGAAAGAGACCCAGTACTTC,CASSYSWGGWKETQYF
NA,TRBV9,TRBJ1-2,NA,TGTGCCAGCAGCTATGGACAGTATGGCTACACCTTC,CASSYGQYGYTF
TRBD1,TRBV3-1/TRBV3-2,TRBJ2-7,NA,TGTGCCAGCAGCCAAAGGGATGGACAGGGGGAAGAGCAGTACTTC,CASSQRDGQGEEQYF
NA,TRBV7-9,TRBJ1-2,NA,TGTGCCAGCAGCTCGGACAGTTATGGCTACACCTTC,CASSSDSYGYTF
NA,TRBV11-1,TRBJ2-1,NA,TGTGCCAGCAGCTGGACGGACAGCTCCTACAATGAGCAGTTCTTC,CASSWTDSSYNEQFF
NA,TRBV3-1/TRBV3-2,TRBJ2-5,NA,TGTGCCAGCAGCCAGACAGGAGAGACCCAGTACTTC,CASSQTGETQYF
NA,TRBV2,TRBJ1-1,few,TGTGCCAGCAGGGGGCAGGGGAATGAAGCTTTCTTT,CASRGQGNEAFF
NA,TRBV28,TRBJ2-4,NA,TGTGCCAGCAGTTTCGGGGGGCTTGGCAAAAACATTCAGTACTTC,CASSFGGLGKNIQYF